The entry below gives a single TCR beta chain sequence along with its context. Its antigen is currently unknown. CDR1 and CDR2 (germline): GTSNPN, SVGIG (reference sequence). The CDR3 totals 13 residues. Trimming took 4 bases from V and 11 from J, leaving 20 bases between them. PCR amplification relied on 60 Vbeta primers (plus 13 Jbeta primers). Using immunoSEQ multiplex PCR, the repertoire was profiled, and TCRdb retains in-frame clones only, with some absent. There are over 150,000 clones in the sample; about 71% occur only once, and approximately 3% lies in the top ten. This sample is part of a study of cytomegalovirus exposure and HLA in healthy donors. Study-wide results and caveats: It was reported that TCR beta sequences correctly inferred the HLA-A and HLA-B alleles for most subjects. Using the classifier, cytomegalovirus status was reportedly diagnosed with high specificity and sensitivity.

The sample taken for sequencing was PBMCs. This receptor was obtained from a woman aged 25 to 39 in good health and CMV-seronegative. The chain has TRBV30 and TRBJ2-5; tentatively, D is TRBD1 (7 bases). CDR3 sequence (DNA): TGTGCCTGGAAGATGACAGGGACGGGGGAGCAGTACTTC. Its translation: CAWKMTGTGEQYF.